This TCR beta chain comes out of a study of T cells after yellow fever vaccination. CDR3 length: 14 residues. V lost 11 bases to trimming and J lost 0 bases, with 16 bases between them. Germline-derived CDR1 and CDR2 are SEHNR and FQNEAQ (reference sequence). Via MiXCR, TCRdb re-called the 5' RACE reads, giving one row per CDR3 protein. The sample lists approximately 160,000 distinct CDR3 sequences; about a tenth were seen once. With respect to this clonotype: Its antigen is currently unknown.

Regarding the study as a whole: Compared with primary, the secondary response was weaker and peaked at day 5, not 15.

Sequencing was performed on CD8+ T cells sorted from PBMCs, taken 45 days after the yellow fever booster vaccination. This clonotype was obtained from a young man who received the YFV17D yellow fever vaccine. This chain joins TRBV7-9 and TRBJ1-1; D may be TRBD1 (6 bases). The CDR3 sequence: CAWTEGGVNTEAFF. DNA for the CDR3: TGTGCCTGGACCGAAGGGGGGGTGAACACTGAAGCTTTCTTT.